Below, 11 T cell receptor beta chains from the same sample are listed, as sequenced in a study of T-cell reconstitution after alpha-beta-depleted transplantation in children (dated by TCRdb to between 2015 and 2016). The method behind the library was PCR. The instrument given in TCRdb is Illumina HiSeq 2500. To normalize quantification of the TCRbeta repertoire, the TCR libraries were built with molecular barcoding that relied on unique molecular identifiers. TCRdb reanalyzed the raw reads on its own, using fastp at Q25 for trimming and MiXCR for clone calling, and kept in-frame beta chains. Entries that share a CDR3 protein sequence are merged under the most common genes and DNA. Across this sample there are 600,000 to 800,000 distinct CDR3 sequences, with less than 15% seen only once. 0.79% of the sample rests with the top ten. The treatment or condition tag for this specimen amounts to: allogeneic hematopoietic cell transplantation with graft depleted of TCRalphabeta T cells and CD19 B cells.

Here the sequenced sample was PBMCs, taken before TCRalphabeta/CD19-depleted stem cell transplant. The receptor source for this set is a girl aged 2-10 years with congenital amegakaryocytic thrombocytopenia, due to receive a stem cell transplant.

This clonotype came up many times. The chain uses TRBV5-5 and TRBJ2-1; unclear D gene. This CDR3 has 13 amino acids. V was cut by 2 bases and J by 6 bases, with 9 bases left in between. CDR1 SGHKS and CDR2 YYEKEE come from the germline V gene (reference sequence). The CDR3 nucleotides read TGTGCCAGCAGCTTTCGTCAGGCCAATGAGCAGTTCTTC. Encoded protein: CASSFRQANEQFF.

V gene TRBV5-1 combines with J gene TRBJ2-7, with D tentatively TRBD1 (6 bases). V was pared by 0 bases and J by 0 bases, with 13 bases between. Germline V gene lookup returns CDR1 SGHRS and CDR2 YFSETQ. CDR3 length: 16 amino acids. CDR3 in amino acids: CASSLDPRDISYEQYF. CDR3 DNA: TGCGCCAGCAGCTTGGATCCCCGGGACATCTCCTACGAGCAGTACTTC.

This clonotype was detected ten times or more. This chain links TRBV20-1 with TRBJ2-7; TRBD2 matches at 10 bases. The CDR3 is 12 residues long. Germline V gene sequence: CDR1 DFQATT, CDR2 SNEGSKA (reference sequence). The junction had 5 bases not matched to a gene; V was cut back by 0 bases and J by 12 bases. This CDR3 is CSARDLAGEAYF. In DNA, the CDR3 is TGCAGTGCTAGAGACCTAGCGGGAGAGGCGTACTTC.

This chain connects TRBV12-3 or TRBV12-4 to TRBJ1-2; D unresolved. V lost 7 bases and J 4 bases, leaving 13 bases between the germline ends. The CDR3 runs to 13 residues. This CDR3 reads CASMGPRLYGYTF. For the CDR3, the DNA is TGTGCCAGCATGGGCCCCCGACTCTATGGCTACACCTTC.

In regard to this clonotype: A much bigger clone sits one base away, suggesting this may be a read error. This sequence joins TRBV12-3 or TRBV12-4 and TRBJ1-2, with D hard to call. The CDR3 loop spans 18 amino acids. The CDR3: CASSLSVGWPTTNYGDTF. CDR3 nucleotides: TGTGCCAGCAGTTTATCCGTCGGGTGGCCGACGACTAACTATGGCGACACCTTC.

This clonotype turned up a few times. The chain is built from TRBV10-3 and TRBJ2-3; no clear D. The CDR3 has 15 residues. Germline CDR1 is ENHRY and CDR2 is SYGVKD. The V gene lost 7 bases and the J gene lost 0 bases, with 14 bases spanning the gap. The CDR3 sequence: CAITTDAASTDTQYF. DNA of the CDR3: TGTGCCATCACAACGGACGCAGCTAGCACAGATACGCAGTATTTT.

This clonotype appeared many times. V and J are TRBV29-1 and TRBJ2-1; a weak D match, TRBD1 (5 bases). The CDR3 is 10 amino acids. Germline loops: CDR1 SQVTM, CDR2 ANQGSEA. The V end lost 7 bases, the J end lost 8 bases, and 9 bases lay between the germline ends. The DNA of the CDR3 is TGCAGCGGCAGGGAAGATGAGCAGTTCTTC. As protein: CSGREDEQFF.

This clonotype showed up just a few times. The genes are TRBV5-1 and TRBJ2-5; weak D call: TRBD2 (6 bases). The germline V gene encodes CDR1 SGHRS and CDR2 YFSETQ. The CDR3 is made up of 13 amino acids. V was cut by 0 bases and J by 5 bases, with 8 bases left in between. The CDR3 DNA reads TGCGCCAGCAGCTTGGGCGGGGACGAGACCCAGTACTTC. Protein sequence: CASSLGGDETQYF.

Notes on this clonotype: A read error may be the cause here, since a much bigger clone is one base away. In nucleotides, the CDR3 is TGTGCCAGCAGCTTAGCTAGGATCACCTACAATGAGCAGTTCTTC. Translated, it gives CASSLARITYNEQFF. This chain connects TRBV7-6 to TRBJ2-1; no firm D call. Trimming cost V 0 bases and J 2 bases, with 8 bases left between them. The CDR3 has 15 amino acids. The germline V gene encodes CDR1 SGHVS and CDR2 FNYEAQ.

This clonotype was recorded a few times. This sequence joins TRBV7-6 and TRBJ2-5; D is perhaps TRBD2 (5 bases). V dropped 5 bases and J dropped 5 bases, with 18 bases sitting between them. CDR1 is SGHVS and CDR2 is FNYEAQ in the germline V gene. This CDR3 contains 15 residues. CDR3 protein: CASSLNSPGVETQYF. CDR3 DNA sequence: TGTGCCAGCAGCCTGAATTCGCCCGGGGTGGAGACCCAGTACTTC.

This chain connects TRBV3-1 to TRBJ2-1; 11 nucleotides align to TRBD2. The V gene's germline CDR1 is LGHDT and CDR2 YNNKEL (reference sequence). The J segment lost 3 bases and the V segment lost 5 bases, leaving 6 bases of the junction unmatched. This CDR3 has 16 residues. In DNA form, the CDR3 reads TGTGCCAGCAGCTATCTTAGCGGGAGGGACTACAATGAGCAGTTCTTC. Translating it yields CASSYLSGRDYNEQFF.